This entry is about one T cell receptor (beta chain). Its antigen is as yet unknown. This sample stems from a study of shared clonotypes between healthy human individuals. V gave up 4 bases and J gave up 5 bases, with 14 bases separating them. The CDR3 contains 14 residues. CDR1 and CDR2 (germline): SGHTA, FQGNSA. Unsorted PBMCs provided DNA that was sequenced on ten immunoSEQ deep assay plates. TCRdb's table, derived via immunoSEQ multiplex PCR, lists solely in-frame clones and lacks some. The data show fewer than 650,000 clones, roughly four fifths seen once. Study observations and caveats: Investigators expected sequencing depth to affect clonotype sharing among donors. Sampling involved blood alone; tissue repertoires likely differ.

The sequenced material came from PBMCs. This chain connects TRBV7-2 to TRBJ2-5; tentative D call: TRBD2 (6 bases). The receptor comes from a woman aged 40 to 55 in good health. Some clones in this sample may be carry-over from other donors' samples. CDR3 protein: CASSWGLPGETQYF. Written as DNA, the CDR3 is TGTGCCAGCAGCTGGGGACTCCCCGGGGAGACCCAGTACTTC.